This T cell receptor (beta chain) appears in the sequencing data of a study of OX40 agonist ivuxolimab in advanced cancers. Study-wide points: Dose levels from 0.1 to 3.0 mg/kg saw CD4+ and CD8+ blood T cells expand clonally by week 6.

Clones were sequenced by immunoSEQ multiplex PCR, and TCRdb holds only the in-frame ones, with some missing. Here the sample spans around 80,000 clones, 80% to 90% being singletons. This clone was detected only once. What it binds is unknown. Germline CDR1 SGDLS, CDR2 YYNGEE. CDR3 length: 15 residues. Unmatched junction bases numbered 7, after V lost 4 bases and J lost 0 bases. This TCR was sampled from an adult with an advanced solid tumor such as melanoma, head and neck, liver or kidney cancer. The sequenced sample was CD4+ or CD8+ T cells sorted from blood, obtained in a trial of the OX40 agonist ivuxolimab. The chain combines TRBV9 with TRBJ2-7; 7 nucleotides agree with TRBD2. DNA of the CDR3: TGTGCCAGCAGCCGTACTAGCGAATACTCCTACGAGCAGTACTTC. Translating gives CASSRTSEYSYEQYF. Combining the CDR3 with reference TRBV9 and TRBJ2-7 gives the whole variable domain DSGVTQTPKHLITATGQRVTLRCSPRSGDLSVYWYQQSLDQGLQFLIQYYNGEERAKGNILERFSAQQFPDLHSELNLSSLELGDSALYFCASSRTSEYSYEQYFGPGTRLTVT.